This T cell receptor beta chain comes out of a study of vaccination and CD4 T cells after COVID-19. Study as a whole: As a positive control, some control cultures were given a CEFX pool, while others were given an HIV-1 Nef pool or no peptide.

Oncomine TCR Beta short-read sequencing was applied to DNA from cultured CD4+ T cells. One entry per CDR3 protein results from TCRdb running MiXCR on the PCR reads. Among 8,500 to 9,500 distinct CDR3 sequences listed, 35% to 50% were seen once. Specified treatment: approximately nine-day PBMC culture with coronavirus spike peptide pools or control peptides (ViraFEST assay). Before the COVID-19 pandemic (2011-2018), CD4+ T cells were obtained from the unexposed donor. The CDR3 contains 13 residues. V dropped 6 bases and J dropped 10 bases, with 19 bases sitting between them. Study-wide results and caveats: Apart from involving relatively few convalescent patients, the work omitted early post-infection timepoints.

As concerns this clonotype: Its antigen is still unknown.

The sequence was collected from a human donor in good health. This chain uses TRBV12-3 or TRBV12-4 with TRBJ2-7; tentative D call: TRBD1 (6 bases). The sequencing sample was made of CD4+ T cells from blood, cultured in vitro. The CDR3 sequence is CASSPRQDTGQYF. Here the CDR3 DNA reads TGTGCCAGCAGCCCCCGACAGGACACGGGACAGTACTTC.